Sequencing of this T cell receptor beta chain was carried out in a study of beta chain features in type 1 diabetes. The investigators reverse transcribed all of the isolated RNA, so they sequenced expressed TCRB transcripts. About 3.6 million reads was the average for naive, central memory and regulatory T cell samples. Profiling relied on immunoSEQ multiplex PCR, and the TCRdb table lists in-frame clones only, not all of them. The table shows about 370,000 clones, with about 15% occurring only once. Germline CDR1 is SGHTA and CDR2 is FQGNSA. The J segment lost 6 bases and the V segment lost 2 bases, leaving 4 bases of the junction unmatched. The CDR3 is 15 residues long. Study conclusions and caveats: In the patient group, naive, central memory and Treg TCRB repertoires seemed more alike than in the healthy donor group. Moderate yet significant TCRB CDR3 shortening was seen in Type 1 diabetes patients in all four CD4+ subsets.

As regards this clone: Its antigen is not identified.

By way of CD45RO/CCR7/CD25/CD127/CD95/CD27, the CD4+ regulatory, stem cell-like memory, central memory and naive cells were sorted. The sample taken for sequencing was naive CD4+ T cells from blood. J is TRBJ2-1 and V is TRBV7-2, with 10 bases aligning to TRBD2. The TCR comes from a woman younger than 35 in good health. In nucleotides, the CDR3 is TGTGCCAGCAGCTTAAGCTTAGCGGGAGGCAATGAGCAGTTCTTC. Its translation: CASSLSLAGGNEQFF.